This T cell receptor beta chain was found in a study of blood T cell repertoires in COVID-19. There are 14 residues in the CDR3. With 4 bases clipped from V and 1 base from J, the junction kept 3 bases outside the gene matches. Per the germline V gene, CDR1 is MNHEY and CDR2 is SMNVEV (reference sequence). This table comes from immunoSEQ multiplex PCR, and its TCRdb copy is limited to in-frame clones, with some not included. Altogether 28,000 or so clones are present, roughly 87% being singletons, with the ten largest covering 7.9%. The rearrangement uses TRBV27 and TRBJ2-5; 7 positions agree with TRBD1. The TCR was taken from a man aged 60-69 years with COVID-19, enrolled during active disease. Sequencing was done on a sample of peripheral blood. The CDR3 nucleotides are TGTGCCAGCAGTTACCGGACAGGCCAAGAGACCCAGTACTTC. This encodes CASSYRTGQETQYF.